Following are 2 T cell receptor beta chains from one sample sequenced in a study of T cell responses to AZD1222 COVID-19 vaccine. The repertoire was sequenced with immunoSEQ multiplex PCR; TCRdb's copy has only in-frame clones and lacks some. The sample lists 150,000 to 250,000 clones, 90% to 95% occurring once. Sequenced here: peripheral blood, sampled 28 days after the second AZD1222 dose. The receptors were sampled from an adult who received the AZD1222 COVID-19 vaccine.

This chain connects TRBV28 to TRBJ2-5; 13 bases align to TRBD2. V gave up 6 bases and J gave up 2 bases; unmatched junction bases: 6. Germline CDR1 is MDHEN and CDR2 is SYDVKM. The CDR3 sequence is 16 residues long. The CDR3: CASRGTSGIEQETQYF. The CDR3 DNA reads as TGTGCCAGCAGAGGGACTAGCGGGATCGAGCAAGAGACCCAGTACTTC. Together with reference TRBV28 and TRBJ2-5, the CDR3 gives the full variable domain: DVKVTQSSRYLVKRTGEKVFLECVQDMDHENMFWYRQDPGLGLRLIYFSYDVKMKEKGDIPEGYSVSREKKERFSLILESASTNQTSMYLCASRGTSGIEQETQYFGPGTRLLVL.

The rearrangement uses TRBV7-9 and TRBJ1-3; 8 nucleotides match TRBD1. This CDR3 comprises 15 residues. The germline V gene encodes CDR1 SEHNR and CDR2 FQNEAQ (reference sequence). V trimming: 6 bases; J trimming: 2 bases; junction bases outside the gene matches: 6. This CDR3 is CASSSQGAAGNTIYF. The CDR3 coding sequence is TGTGCCAGCAGTTCCCAGGGGGCAGCTGGAAACACCATATATTTT.